This TCR beta chain was identified in a study of molecular identifiers for immune sequencing clone quantification. TCRdb used MiXCR to reprocess the PCR reads, holding one entry per CDR3 protein. The sample lists fewer than 350,000 distinct CDR3 sequences; about 23% were seen once. Germline loops: CDR1 LNHDA, CDR2 SQIVND (reference sequence). The V end was cut by 2 bases, the J end by 4 bases, with 9 bases between. The CDR3 covers 14 residues. The rearrangement links TRBV19 to TRBJ1-5; D gene ambiguous. Sequencing used naive CD8+ T cells from blood, with Jurkat cell RNA spiked in. Regarding subset: FACS-sorted CD8+CD4-CCR7+CD45RA+ naive T cells. The clonotype was recovered from a human donor in good health. Some libraries in this study had Jurkat cell RNA spiked in. The CDR3 DNA reads as TGTGCCAGTAGTATATTTATAGGGAATCAGCCCCAGCATTTT. This sequence encodes CASSIFIGNQPQHF.